A selection of T cell receptor beta chains follows, all from one sample in a study of shared clonotypes between healthy human individuals. Here immunoSEQ multiplex PCR was the method, and the copy in TCRdb shows in-frame clones only, minus some. The table has 650,000 to 800,000 clones, approximately 90% seen once. What was sequenced was naive CD8+ T cells sorted from blood. These receptors were obtained from a man aged 30-40 years in good health. Both conserved end residues are part of each CDR3. D genes are given only for firm matches. Not every row has a clone size; where given, it reads once, few, many or a size class.

clone size	D gene	J gene	V gene	CDR3 protein	CDR3 DNA
NA	NA	TRBJ1-1	TRBV7-9	CASSVGTVNTEAFF	TGTGCCAGCAGCGTCGGGACTGTGAACACTGAAGCTTTCTTT
NA	NA	TRBJ2-7	TRBV7-7	CASSLGPSYEQYF	TGTGCTAGCAGCTTAGGGCCCTCCTACGAGCAGTACTTC
NA	TRBD2	TRBJ2-1	TRBV5-6	CASSLAIAGAYNEQFF	TGTGCCAGCAGCTTGGCCATAGCGGGAGCTTACAATGAGCAGTTCTTC
NA	NA	TRBJ2-3	TRBV2	CASSETRSTDTQYF	TGTGCCAGCAGTGAGACGAGGAGCACAGATACGCAGTATTTT
NA	NA	TRBJ2-1	TRBV7-2	CASSPPDSDEQFF	TGTGCCAGCAGCCCCCCGGACAGCGATGAGCAGTTCTTC
NA	TRBD2	TRBJ2-6	TRBV6-5	CASLGGSSGANVLTF	TGTGCCAGCTTGGGAGGGAGCTCTGGGGCCAACGTCCTGACTTTC
NA	NA	TRBJ2-5	TRBV9	CASSGPRETQYF	TGTGCCAGCAGCGGACCAAGAGAGACCCAGTACTTC
NA	TRBD1	TRBJ2-1	TRBV7-3	CASSPPGQGFNEQFF	TGTGCCAGCAGCCCTCCGGGACAGGGATTCAATGAGCAGTTCTTC
NA	NA	TRBJ2-7	TRBV6-5	CASSHHGGSYEQYF	TGTGCCAGCAGCCATCATGGGGGCTCCTACGAGCAGTACTTC
once	TRBD2	TRBJ2-7	TRBV28	CASSLTSGSSYEQYF	TGTGCCAGCAGTCTAACTAGCGGGAGCTCCTACGAGCAGTACTTC
NA	TRBD2	TRBJ2-3	TRBV7-6	CASSYTSGRPDTQYF	TGTGCCAGCAGCTACACTAGCGGGAGACCAGATACGCAGTATTTT
NA	TRBD1	TRBJ1-1	TRBV27	CASSWRRQGAAEAFF	TGTGCCAGCAGTTGGCGGCGACAGGGGGCCGCTGAAGCTTTCTTT
NA	TRBD2	TRBJ2-1	TRBV11-2	CASSLDAELAGAIFNEQFF	TGTGCCAGCAGCTTAGATGCCGAACTAGCGGGGGCGATTTTCAATGAGCAGTTCTTC
NA	NA	TRBJ1-1	TRBV27	CASSPKAFYTEAFF	TGTGCCAGCAGTCCGAAAGCCTTTTACACTGAAGCTTTCTTT
NA	NA	TRBJ2-5	TRBV21-1	CASSLRRYF	TGTGCCAGCAGCTTGAGGAGGTACTTC
many	NA	TRBJ2-1	TRBV6-1	CASSDGRGNEQFF	TGTGCCAGCAGTGACGGGCGAGGCAATGAGCAGTTCTTC
NA	TRBD1	TRBJ2-3	TRBV27	CASTSPRDRNIDTQYF	TGTGCCAGCACTTCCCCCCGGGACAGGAATATTGATACGCAGTATTTT
NA	TRBD2	TRBJ2-2	TRBV27	CASSSGLAGGFHTGELFF	TGTGCCAGCAGTTCGGGACTAGCGGGAGGGTTCCACACCGGGGAGCTGTTTTTT
NA	TRBD1	TRBJ2-3	TRBV9	CASSRERTGITDTQYF	TGTGCCAGCAGCAGAGAAAGGACAGGTATCACAGATACGCAGTATTTT
NA	TRBD2	TRBJ2-7	TRBV25-1	CASSTSGSTYEQYF	TGTGCCAGTAGCACTAGCGGAAGTACCTACGAGCAGTACTTC
NA	NA	TRBJ2-1	TRBV7-6	CASSLESRQSADNEQFF	TGTGCCAGCAGCTTAGAATCACGACAGTCCGCCGACAATGAGCAGTTCTTC
NA	NA	TRBJ2-1	TRBV10-1	CASSDLQYNEQFF	TGCGCCAGCAGTGATTTACAGTACAATGAGCAGTTCTTC
once	NA	TRBJ1-1	TRBV9	CASGGPPEAFF	TGTGCCAGCGGCGGGCCACCTGAAGCTTTCTTT
NA	NA	TRBJ2-1	TRBV7-9	CASSLPLGIALYNEQFF	TGTGCCAGCAGCTTACCCCTCGGGATAGCCCTCTACAATGAGCAGTTCTTC
NA	NA	TRBJ2-2	TRBV4-2	CASSQVVPSATNTGELFF	TGTGCCAGCAGCCAAGTAGTTCCTAGCGCGACTAACACCGGGGAGCTGTTTTTT
NA	NA	TRBJ2-7	TRBV19	CASSTGSTYEQYF	TGTGCCAGTAGTACGGGCTCAACCTACGAGCAGTACTTC
NA	TRBD2	TRBJ2-7	TRBV5-8	CASSNGLAGPSYEQYF	TGTGCCAGCAGTAATGGACTAGCGGGACCCTCCTACGAGCAGTACTTC
NA	NA	TRBJ2-5	TRBV27	CASRGGVSQYF	TGTGCCAGCAGAGGGGGGGTGAGTCAGTACTTC
NA	NA	TRBJ2-7	TRBV6-5	CASSYRDRSYEQYF	TGTGCCAGCAGTTATCGGGACCGGTCCTACGAGCAGTACTTC